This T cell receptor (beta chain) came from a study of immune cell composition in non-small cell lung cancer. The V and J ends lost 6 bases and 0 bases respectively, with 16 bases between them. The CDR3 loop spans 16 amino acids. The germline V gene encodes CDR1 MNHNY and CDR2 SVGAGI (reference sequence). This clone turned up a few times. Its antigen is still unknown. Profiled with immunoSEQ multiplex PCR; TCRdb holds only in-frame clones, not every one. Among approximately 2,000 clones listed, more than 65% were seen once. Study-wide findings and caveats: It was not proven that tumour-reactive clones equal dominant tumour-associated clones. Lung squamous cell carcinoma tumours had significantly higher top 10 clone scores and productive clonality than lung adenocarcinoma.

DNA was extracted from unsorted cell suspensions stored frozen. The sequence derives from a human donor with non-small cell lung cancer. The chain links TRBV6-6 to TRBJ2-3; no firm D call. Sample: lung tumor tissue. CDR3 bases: TGTGCCAGCAGCCCCTATATTGCCCTTAGCACAGATACGCAGTATTTT. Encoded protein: CASSPYIALSTDTQYF.